This entry lists 15 T cell receptor beta chains sequenced from one sample in a study of response to subunit inactivated influenza vaccine. A single record per CDR3 protein comes from TCRdb applying MiXCR to the RT-PCR reads. The sample lists 400,000 to 650,000 distinct CDR3 sequences; roughly 7.9% were seen once. Sample: PBMCs from blood, taken less than 25 months after vaccination. These receptors were taken from a man between 45 and 75 years old who received an inactivated influenza vaccine.

The chain combines TRBV11-2 with TRBJ2-5, with D perhaps assigned TRBD1 or TRBD2 (5 bases each). Germline-derived CDR1 and CDR2 are SGHAT and FQNNGV. The CDR3 spans 15 residues. Trimming took off 1 base at V and 5 bases at J, with 14 bases between the two ends. Written as DNA, the CDR3 is TGTGCCAGCAGCTTAGTCTCGAGGGGCAGGGAGACCCAGTACTTC. This gives the protein CASSLVSRGRETQYF.

The rearrangement links TRBV7-9 to TRBJ1-4; D perhaps matches TRBD1 (6 bases). Trimming pared 5 bases from V and 8 bases from J, leaving 18 bases between. CDR1 and CDR2 (germline): SEHNR, FQNEAQ (reference sequence). The CDR3 length is 15 residues. This chain's CDR3 is CASSRDKGIGEKLFF. The DNA of the CDR3 is TGTGCCAGCAGCCGGGACAAGGGTATCGGAGAAAAACTGTTTTTT.

This rearrangement joins TRBV14 to TRBJ2-5; D ambiguous. Trimming took off 0 bases at V and 7 bases at J, with 18 bases between the two ends. The germline CDR1 and CDR2 sequences are SGHDN and FVKESK. The CDR3 runs to 16 residues. The CDR3 sequence: CASSQDDAIHWGTQYF. As DNA, the CDR3 is TGTGCCAGCAGCCAAGATGACGCAATTCATTGGGGGACCCAGTACTTC.

This clonotype was seen repeatedly, ten times or more. The chain uses TRBV12-3 or TRBV12-4 and TRBJ2-5; unclear D gene. The CDR3 is made up of 15 amino acids. Trimming cost V 3 bases and J 6 bases, with 17 bases left between them. The CDR3 nucleotides are TGTGCCAGCAGTTTTTTCGTCGGTGGTGGGAAGACCCAGTACTTC. This translates into CASSFFVGGGKTQYF.

The chain couples TRBV7-9 to TRBJ2-7, with a weak D call TRBD1 (5 bases). Trimming stripped 0 bases from V and 5 bases from J, with 14 bases between. Germline V gene data show CDR1 as SEHNR and CDR2 as FQNEAQ (reference sequence). The CDR3 consists of 15 residues. CDR3 protein: CASSLANLQGNEQYF. The CDR3, as DNA: TGTGCCAGCAGCTTAGCGAACCTGCAGGGCAACGAGCAGTACTTC.

The table lists this clonotype with a few counts. V usage is TRBV5-5 and J usage is TRBJ2-7, with a weak D call TRBD2 (5 bases). CDR1 is SGHKS, CDR2 YYEKEE, per germline (reference sequence). Trimming removed 4 bases from V and 2 bases from J, with 16 bases in between. This CDR3 has 15 residues. The CDR3 reads CASSERQTEPYEQYF. CDR3 bases: TGTGCCAGCAGCGAGCGGCAGACGGAACCCTACGAGCAGTACTTC.

This clonotype was counted between two and nine times. The chain joins TRBV20-1 to TRBJ1-4, with 7 bases identical to TRBD1. V lost 6 bases and J lost 5; bases outside the gene matches: 6. Germline CDR1 is DFQATT and CDR2 is SNEGSKA (reference sequence). CDR3 length: 13 amino acids. Written as DNA, the CDR3 is TGCAGTGCCCTGGACAGGACCAATGAAAAACTGTTTTTT. Translating gives CSALDRTNEKLFF.

This clonotype appeared many times. The V call is TRBV5-1, the J call TRBJ2-5; 8 positions agree with TRBD1. This CDR3 has 17 amino acids. V gave up 0 bases and J gave up 4 bases; unmatched junction bases: 11. Germline CDR1 is SGHRS and CDR2 is YFSETQ. The CDR3 loop reads CASSLGSGGSGAETQYF. Here the CDR3 DNA reads TGCGCCAGCAGCTTGGGGTCAGGGGGCTCAGGTGCAGAGACCCAGTACTTC.

In this sample, this clonotype turned up many times. This chain connects TRBV6-2 or TRBV6-3 to TRBJ2-1; D perhaps matches TRBD2 (6 bases). The V and J ends lost 6 bases and 5 bases respectively, with 17 bases between them. The CDR3 spans 15 residues. The germline CDR1 and CDR2 sequences are MNHEY and SVGEGT. In nucleotides, the CDR3 is TGTGCCAGCAGCCGACCGGGACTGACTCACAATGAGCAGTTCTTC. Residues: CASSRPGLTHNEQFF.

The chain recombines TRBV29-1 with TRBJ2-1; 10 nucleotides align to TRBD2. Germline V lookup: CDR1 SQVTM, CDR2 ANQGSEA. This CDR3 is 14 amino acids long. The V and J ends lost 4 bases and 6 bases, in that order; junction bases with no gene match: 6. The CDR3 nucleotides are TGCAGCGTTGTAAGGCCTAGCGGGAGCAATGAGCAGTTCTTC. This codes for CSVVRPSGSNEQFF.

This clonotype was found once. This chain connects TRBV3-1 to TRBJ1-3; 8 positions agree with TRBD1. Germline assignment: CDR1 LGHDT and CDR2 YNNKEL (reference sequence). The CDR3 is 20 residues long. V shed 4 bases, J shed 6 bases, and the junction held 23 bases outside the gene matches. The CDR3 DNA is TGTGCCAGCAGCCCATACAGCGCCAGGGGGCCTTCCCCGTTTGAAAACACCATATATTTT. Translated, it gives CASSPYSARGPSPFENTIYF.

This clonotype was counted ten times or more. The chain combines TRBV11-2 with TRBJ2-7; D gene uncertain. CDR3 length: 18 residues. CDR1 and CDR2 (germline): SGHAT, FQNNGV. V lost 2 bases, J lost 6 bases, and 26 bases lay in between. The CDR3 DNA reads as TGTGCCAGCAGCTTATCATGGTCGATGGGCAGTCGCCCGAGCGAGCAGTACTTC. Encoded protein: CASSLSWSMGSRPSEQYF.

This clonotype was observed at least ten times. The genes are TRBV25-1 and TRBJ2-2, with no clear D. V lost 5 bases and J lost 1, with 8 bases in between. Germline loops: CDR1 MGHDK, CDR2 SYGVNS. This CDR3 is 14 amino acids long. Here the CDR3 reads CASSSIWNTGELFF. CDR3 coding DNA: TGTGCCAGCAGTAGCATTTGGAACACCGGGGAGCTGTTTTTT.

This clonotype was seen more than once but under ten times. The DNA for the CDR3 is TGTGCCAGCAGCTGGTCCAGGGGGGATACTGAAGCTTTCTTT. This codes for CASSWSRGDTEAFF. The chain employs TRBV7-9 and TRBJ1-1; 7 positions agree with TRBD1. The CDR3 sequence is 14 residues long. CDR1 SEHNR and CDR2 FQNEAQ come from the germline V gene (reference sequence). V was pared by 4 bases and J by 5 bases, with 7 bases of the junction left unmatched. Complete variable domain (other parts from reference TRBV7-9 and TRBJ1-1): DTGVSQNPRHKITKRGQNVTFRCDPISEHNRLYWYRQTLGQGPEFLTYFQNEAQLEKSRLLSDRFSAERPKGSFSTLEIQRTEQGDSAMYLCASSWSRGDTEAFFGQGTRLTVV.

The rearrangement joins TRBV4-2 to TRBJ1-4, with D perhaps TRBD1 (6 bases). The germline V gene has CDR1 LGHNA and CDR2 YNFKEQ. The CDR3 extends over 15 amino acids. Trimming left V 0 bases short and J 8 bases short, with 13 bases between. The CDR3 region has the DNA TGTGCCAGCAGCCAAGAGCGGGGGCAGAGAGAAAAACTGTTTTTT. It codes for CASSQERGQREKLFF.